This TCR beta chain was recorded in a study of T cell clusters in autoimmune cytopenias. Frequency places this clonotype as medium-sized. TRB was amplified by touch-down multiplex PCR, primer pools A and B combined. After re-calling the multiplex PCR reads, TCRdb lists one entry per CDR3 protein, DNA absent. Its table records thousands of distinct CDR3 sequences. Roughly 40,000 genome equivalents of blood DNA were amplified for TRB. Per germline, CDR1 LNHDA and CDR2 SQIVND (reference sequence). This CDR3 spans 15 amino acids. The sample was also reused in another study, on T cell repertoires in aging, cancer and after chemotherapy.

The clonotype comes from a human donor in good health. Sequences were obtained from peripheral blood. The chain has TRBV19 and TRBJ2-5. CDR3 in amino acids: CASSIFDSSEETQYF. The full variable domain, completed using reference TRBV19 and TRBJ2-5, is DGGITQSPKYLFRKEGQNVTLSCEQNLNHDAMYWYRQDPGQGLRLIYYSQIVNDFQKGDIAEGYSVSREKKESFPLTVTSAQKNPTAFYLCASSIFDSSEETQYFGPGTRLLVL.